Presented here are 21 T cell receptor beta chains from one specimen sequenced in a study of radiotherapy plus CTLA-4 blockade in lung cancer. The assay was immunoSEQ multiplex PCR, and TCRdb's table has in-frame clones only and misses some. The sample lists 100,000 or so clones, about 80% seen once, with about 15% in the top ten. Sequenced material: peripheral blood, taken from a patient treated with radiotherapy plus ipilimumab. These receptors were taken from a human donor with non-small cell lung cancer that progressed on radiotherapy plus ipilimumab.

V usage is TRBV7-2 and J usage is TRBJ2-1, with 10 bases identical to TRBD2. The trim removed 1 base at V and 7 bases at J, leaving 4 bases unmatched. Germline-derived CDR1 and CDR2 are SGHTA and FQGNSA. The CDR3 extends over 15 amino acids. The CDR3 bases are TGTGCCAGCAGCTTAGAGGGACTAGCGCTAAATGAGCAGTTCTTC. Its protein is CASSLEGLALNEQFF.

The V gene is TRBV2, the J gene TRBJ1-2; 8 bases are shared with TRBD1. The CDR3 is 13 amino acids. In germline, CDR1 is SNHLY, CDR2 FYNNEI. The V gene end was trimmed by 7 bases and the J gene end by 3 bases; junction bases not matched to a gene: 4. The CDR3 spells CASKAGGDYGYTF. The CDR3 DNA is TGTGCCAGCAAGGCAGGGGGCGACTATGGCTACACCTTC. Variable domain in full (rest from reference TRBV2 and TRBJ1-2): EPEVTQTPSHQVTQMGQEVILRCVPISNHLYFYWYRQILGQKVEFLVSFYNNEISEKSEIFDDQFSVERPDGSNFTLKIRSTKLEDSAMYFCASKAGGDYGYTFGSGTRLTVV.

Written as DNA, the CDR3 is TGTGCCAGCAGCCCAGCCGGGCCAACCTACGAGCAGTACTTC. Translating it yields CASSPAGPTYEQYF. The V gene is TRBV5-6, the J gene TRBJ2-7; D uncertain. This CDR3 is built from 14 residues. V was trimmed by 4 bases and J by 2 bases, leaving 13 bases between them. Germline loops: CDR1 SGHDT, CDR2 YYEEEE.

This chain connects TRBV29-1 to TRBJ1-1; 8 nucleotides line up with TRBD1. Germline V gene lookup returns CDR1 SQVTM and CDR2 ANQGSEA. This CDR3 is built from 14 residues. With V trimmed by 5 bases and J by 4 bases, 9 bases remained unmatched. Written as DNA, the CDR3 is TGCAGCGTTTTCTGGACAGGGTGGATCACTGAAGCTTTCTTT. Protein: CSVFWTGWITEAFF.

V usage is TRBV27 and J usage is TRBJ2-7; 9 nucleotides align to TRBD2. The junction had 4 bases not matched to a gene; V was cut back by 6 bases and J by 4 bases. From germline, CDR1 is MNHEY and CDR2 SMNVEV (reference sequence). This CDR3 is built from 13 residues. The CDR3 region has the DNA TGTGCCAGCAGATGGCTAGCGGGATACGAGCAGTACTTC. Protein: CASRWLAGYEQYF.

V usage is TRBV30 and J usage is TRBJ1-1; D is uncertain. Germline lookup yields CDR1 GTSNPN and CDR2 SVGIG (reference sequence). Trimming took 4 bases from V and 2 from J, leaving 8 bases between them. This CDR3 contains 12 residues. The CDR3 loop is CAWTGSNTEAFF. CDR3 bases: TGTGCCTGGACAGGTTCTAACACTGAAGCTTTCTTT.

In this sample, this clone turned up a few times. V gene TRBV23-1 combines with J gene TRBJ1-5; unclear D gene. TRBV23-1 is reported as an ORF; its role is uncertain. The CDR3 length is 13 residues. The ends were cut back, 2 bases at V and 15 bases at J, with 17 bases in the middle. This chain's CDR3 is CASSQRGPPPMHF. The CDR3 nucleotides read TGCGCCAGCAGTCAACGAGGGCCGCCCCCCATGCATTTT.

This sequence joins TRBV19 and TRBJ1-5; the D is unclear. There are 15 residues in the CDR3. V was shortened by 3 bases and J by 2 bases, with 11 bases between the two germline ends. CDR1 is LNHDA and CDR2 is SQIVND in the germline V gene (reference sequence). Here the CDR3 reads CASSMQPYGNQPQHF. The CDR3 region has the DNA TGTGCCAGTAGTATGCAACCGTATGGCAATCAGCCCCAGCATTTT.

The J gene is TRBJ2-7, the V gene TRBV19; no firm D call. From germline, CDR1 is LNHDA and CDR2 SQIVND (reference sequence). Trimming took off 5 bases at V and 9 bases at J, with 17 bases between the two ends. The CDR3 is made up of 13 amino acids. CDR3 protein: CASSPADLIVQYF. CDR3 nucleotides: TGTGCCAGTAGTCCGGCCGACCTAATAGTGCAGTACTTC.

The chain employs TRBV9 and TRBJ2-1; 11 positions match TRBD2. The CDR3 covers 18 residues. Germline loops: CDR1 SGDLS, CDR2 YYNGEE. J was trimmed by 8 bases and V by 0 bases; bases with no gene match: 13. The CDR3 DNA is TGTGCCAGCAGCGTAGGAGGCCTAGCGGGAGGCAGAGGGCATGAGCAGTTCTTC. Its protein product is CASSVGGLAGGRGHEQFF.

The chain recombines TRBV7-9 with TRBJ1-2; no clear D. The CDR3 extends over 17 amino acids. The germline CDR1 and CDR2 sequences are SEHNR and FQNEAQ (reference sequence). The V gene lost 4 bases and the J gene lost 4 bases, with 22 bases spanning the gap. The CDR3 DNA follows: TGTGCCAGCAGCTCACAAATTGGACCCACCAACGGCTATGGCTACACCTTC. Encoded protein: CASSSQIGPTNGYGYTF.

Only one count was recorded for this clone. The chain carries TRBV30 and TRBJ1-1; 9 nucleotides line up with TRBD1. This CDR3 spans 14 amino acids. Germline V lookup: CDR1 GTSNPN, CDR2 SVGIG (reference sequence). The ends lost 3 bases at V and 0 bases at J; junction bases unmatched: 2. CDR3 loop: CAWRRDRVNTEAFF. In nucleotides, the CDR3 is TGTGCCTGGAGGCGGGACAGGGTGAACACTGAAGCTTTCTTT.

Notes on this clone: The same CDR3 also results from other DNA sequences found in this sample. The genes are TRBV6-4 and TRBJ1-1; the D is unclear. Between the trimmed V and J ends, which lost 6 bases and 1 base, there was a span of 12 bases. The germline gives CDR1 MRHNA, CDR2 SNTAGT. The CDR3 has 14 residues. This CDR3 is CASSASPGNTEAFF. For the CDR3, the DNA is TGTGCCAGCAGCGCCAGCCCAGGGAACACTGAAGCTTTCTTT.

This chain uses TRBV6-5 with TRBJ2-7, with TRBD1 identical over 10 bases. The CDR3 consists of 14 residues. The V gene's germline CDR1 is MNHEY and CDR2 SVGAGI. J was trimmed by 1 base and V by 6 bases; bases with no gene match: 3. In DNA, the CDR3 is TGTGCCAGCAGGGGGGACAGGGGTTCCTACGAGCAGTACTTC. Translated, it gives CASRGDRGSYEQYF.

V is TRBV7-4 and J is TRBJ2-5; 9 bases are shared with TRBD1. This CDR3 is built from 17 residues. CDR1 and CDR2 (germline): SGHVT, SQSDAQ. With V trimmed by 5 bases and J by 4 bases, 14 bases remained unmatched. The CDR3 DNA follows: TGTGCCAGCAGCCACAGCCGCAGACAGGGGGACTTAGAGACCCAGTACTTC. This encodes CASSHSRRQGDLETQYF.

The chain employs TRBV30 and TRBJ1-2, with D uncertain. The V gene's germline CDR1 is GTSNPN and CDR2 SVGIG (reference sequence). The CDR3 is made up of 12 amino acids. V gave up 8 bases and J gave up 1 base, with 11 bases separating them. The CDR3 reads CAQRGRNYGYTF. CDR3 coding DNA: TGTGCCCAGAGAGGACGTAACTATGGCTACACCTTC. The full variable domain, completed using reference TRBV30 and TRBJ1-2, is SQTIHQWPATLVQPVGSPLSLECTVEGTSNPNLYWYRQAAGRGLQLLFYSVGIGQISSEVPQNLSASRPQDRQFILSSKKLLLSDSGFYLCAQRGRNYGYTFGSGTRLTVV.

This chain uses TRBV11-2 with TRBJ2-2, with 9 bases fitting TRBD1. The germline CDR1 and CDR2 sequences are SGHAT and FQNNGV. The junction had 8 bases not matched to a gene; V was cut back by 1 base and J by 5 bases. The CDR3 has 17 amino acids. The CDR3 sequence: CASSLALTGGLTGELFF. The CDR3 bases are TGTGCCAGCAGCTTAGCTTTGACAGGGGGTTTGACCGGGGAGCTGTTTTTT. Combining the CDR3 with reference TRBV11-2 and TRBJ2-2 gives the whole variable domain EAGVAQSPRYKIIEKRQSVAFWCNPISGHATLYWYQQILGQGPKLLIQFQNNGVVDDSQLPKDRFSAERLKGVDSTLKIQPAKLEDSAVYLCASSLALTGGLTGELFFGEGSRLTVL.

The J gene is TRBJ1-2, the V gene TRBV6-5; D is possibly TRBD1 (5 bases). The CDR3 covers 14 residues. Germline loops: CDR1 MNHEY, CDR2 SVGAGI. Trimming cost V 8 bases and J 4 bases, with 17 bases left between them. CDR3 in amino acids: CASGSLGQFYGYTF. CDR3 nucleotides: TGTGCCAGCGGATCCTTGGGGCAGTTCTATGGCTACACCTTC.

The V gene is TRBV5-1, the J gene TRBJ1-2, with a weak D call TRBD1 (5 bases). CDR1 is SGHRS, CDR2 YFSETQ, per germline. Trimming took off 0 bases at V and 3 bases at J, with 9 bases between the two ends. CDR3 length equals 14 residues. This CDR3 reads CASSLEGEHYGYTF. The CDR3 DNA reads as TGCGCCAGCAGCTTGGAAGGGGAGCACTATGGCTACACCTTC.

CDR3 amino acids: CASSQDRSTDTQYF. DNA of the CDR3: TGTGCCAGCAGCCAAGATCGGAGCACAGATACGCAGTATTTT. This rearrangement joins TRBV4-2 to TRBJ2-3, with D unresolved. The CDR3 loop spans 14 amino acids. V gave up 0 bases and J gave up 0 bases, with 4 bases separating them. Germline lookup yields CDR1 LGHNA and CDR2 YNFKEQ.

The rearrangement links TRBV7-2 to TRBJ2-7; D may be TRBD1 or TRBD2 (5 bases each). The V gene lost 1 base and the J gene lost 1 base, with 11 bases spanning the gap. This CDR3 comprises 15 residues. Germline CDR1 reads SGHTA; CDR2 reads FQGNSA. The CDR3 nucleotides read TGTGCCAGCAGCTTAGGAGGGTGGGGGTCCTACGAGCAGTACTTC. Its protein is CASSLGGWGSYEQYF.